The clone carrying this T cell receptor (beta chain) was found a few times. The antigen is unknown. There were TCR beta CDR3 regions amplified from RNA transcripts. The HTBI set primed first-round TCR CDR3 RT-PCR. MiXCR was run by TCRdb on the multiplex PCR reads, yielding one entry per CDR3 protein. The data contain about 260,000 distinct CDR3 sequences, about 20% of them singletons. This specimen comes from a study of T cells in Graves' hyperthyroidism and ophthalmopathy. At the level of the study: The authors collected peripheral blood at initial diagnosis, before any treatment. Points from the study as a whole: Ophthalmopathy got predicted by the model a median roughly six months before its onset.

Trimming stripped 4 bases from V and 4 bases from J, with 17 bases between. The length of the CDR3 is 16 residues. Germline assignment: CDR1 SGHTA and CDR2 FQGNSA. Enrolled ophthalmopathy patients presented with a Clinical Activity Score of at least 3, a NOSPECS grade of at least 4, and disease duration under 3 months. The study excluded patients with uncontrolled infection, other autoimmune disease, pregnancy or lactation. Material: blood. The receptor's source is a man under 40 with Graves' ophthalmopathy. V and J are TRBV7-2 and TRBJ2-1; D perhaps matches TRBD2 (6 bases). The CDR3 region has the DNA TGTGCCAGCAGCTCCTCCGGGACTGGGGGATACAATGAGCAGTTCTTC. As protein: CASSSSGTGGYNEQFF.